These 2 T cell receptor beta chains were sequenced from one sample in a study of T cells in Graves' hyperthyroidism and ophthalmopathy. TCR beta CDR3 sequences were amplified from RNA transcripts. First-round RT-PCR targeting the TCR CDR3 was performed with the HTBI primer set. TCRdb re-called the multiplex PCR reads with MiXCR, one entry per CDR3 protein. The data contain 130,000 to 150,000 distinct CDR3 sequences, roughly a fifth of them singletons. Source material: blood. The receptors here all came from a woman between 45 and 65 years old with Graves' hyperthyroidism that later progressed to Graves' ophthalmopathy.

This clonotype appeared a few times. J is TRBJ2-7 and V is TRBV7-8, with D hard to call. Trimming left V 1 base short and J 7 bases short, with 14 bases between. Germline V lookup: CDR1 SGHVS, CDR2 FQNEAQ. The CDR3 consists of 14 residues. CDR3 residues: CASSLGSLTWEQYF. For the CDR3, the DNA is TGTGCCAGCAGCTTAGGGTCCCTGACGTGGGAGCAGTACTTC.

The chain has TRBV19 and TRBJ2-7; D is possibly TRBD1 (5 bases). Germline V gene data show CDR1 as LNHDA and CDR2 as SQIVND (reference sequence). Deletions cut 0 bases from V and 9 bases from J, with 18 bases between. There are 15 residues in the CDR3. The CDR3 nucleotides read TGTGCCAGTAGTATAGATGCAAGGACACCTAGGCGGCAGTACTTC. Amino acids: CASSIDARTPRRQYF.